These 2 T cell receptor beta chains were all obtained from the same sample, sequenced in a study of CD8+ T cells in alopecia areata. Isolated RNA was reverse transcribed into cDNA used as the sequencing template. Only in-frame clones appear in the TCRdb table, and some are missing; sequencing was by immunoSEQ multiplex PCR. This table holds roughly 190,000 clones, approximately 61% found once. As for treatment: oral pan-JAK inhibitor, 5-10 mg twice daily. The sample in question was CD4+ T cells sorted from blood, obtained at week 24, from a patient treated with tofacitinib. All receptors come from a human donor with alopecia areata.

The CDR3 DNA reads as TGTGCCAGCAGCCAGCGAACAGGGGGGAGAACTGAAGCTTTCTTT. This gives the protein CASSQRTGGRTEAFF. The J gene is TRBJ1-1, the V gene TRBV14, with 8 bases identical to TRBD1. V gave up 3 bases and J gave up 5 bases; unmatched junction bases: 8. CDR1 is SGHDN, CDR2 FVKESK, per germline. The CDR3 is 15 amino acids.

The CDR3: CASSLTSATGELFF. CDR3 nucleotide sequence: TGTGCCAGCAGCTTAACTAGTGCCACCGGGGAGCTGTTTTTT. This sequence joins TRBV7-2 and TRBJ2-2; tentative D call: TRBD2 (5 bases). Germline loops: CDR1 SGHTA, CDR2 FQGNSA. The CDR3 is 14 amino acids. V lost 2 bases to trimming and J lost 4 bases, with 8 bases between them. The full variable domain, rest sourced from reference TRBV7-2 and TRBJ2-2, is GAGVSQSPSNKVTEKGKDVELRCDPISGHTALYWYRQSLGQGLEFLIYFQGNSAPDKSGLPSDRFSAERTGGSVSTLTIQRTQQEDSAVYLCASSLTSATGELFFGEGSRLTVL.